The clone carrying this TCR beta chain was seen only a few times. This record belongs to a study of tumour-infiltrating T cells in Burkitt lymphoma. The overall study: Overall and progression-free survival were predicted by productive clonality.

Clones were sequenced by immunoSEQ multiplex PCR, and TCRdb holds only the in-frame ones, with some missing. The sample gives fewer than 8,000 clones, 15% to 20% of which show up once; approximately 3% is in the top ten. Germline-derived CDR1 and CDR2 are GTSNPN and SVGIG (reference sequence). The V gene end was trimmed by 1 base and the J gene end by 5 bases; junction bases not matched to a gene: 12. The CDR3 length is 16 residues. This chain joins TRBV30 and TRBJ2-7; TRBD2 aligns across 9 bases. Sequencing was performed on tumor tissue. This TCR came from a human donor with diffuse large B-cell lymphoma. The CDR3 coding sequence is TGTGCCTGGAGTGGCTTCATTAGCGGGAGAGTCGACGAGCAGTACTTC. Encoded protein: CAWSGFISGRVDEQYF.